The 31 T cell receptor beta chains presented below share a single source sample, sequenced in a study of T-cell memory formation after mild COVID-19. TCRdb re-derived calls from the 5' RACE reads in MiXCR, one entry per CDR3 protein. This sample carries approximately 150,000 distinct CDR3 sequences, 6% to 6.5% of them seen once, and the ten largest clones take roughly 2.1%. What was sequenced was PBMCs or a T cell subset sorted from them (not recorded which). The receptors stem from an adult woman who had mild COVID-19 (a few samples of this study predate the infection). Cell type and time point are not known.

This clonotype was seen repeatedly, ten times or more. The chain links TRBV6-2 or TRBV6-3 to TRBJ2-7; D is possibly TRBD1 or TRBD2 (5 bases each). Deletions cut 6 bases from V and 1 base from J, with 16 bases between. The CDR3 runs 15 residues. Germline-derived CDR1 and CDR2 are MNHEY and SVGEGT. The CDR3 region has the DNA TGTGCCAGCAGAAAATCCCGGGACGGATCCTACGAGCAGTACTTC. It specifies CASRKSRDGSYEQYF.

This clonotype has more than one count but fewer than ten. CDR3 amino acids: CASGTALSYEQYF. CDR3 sequence (DNA): TGTGCCAGCGGGACTGCCCTATCCTACGAGCAGTACTTC. The V call is TRBV5-6, the J call TRBJ2-7, with D possibly being TRBD2 (6 bases). The V gene lost 7 bases and the J gene lost 1 base, with 12 bases spanning the gap. This CDR3 has 13 amino acids. Germline CDR1 is SGHDT and CDR2 is YYEEEE.

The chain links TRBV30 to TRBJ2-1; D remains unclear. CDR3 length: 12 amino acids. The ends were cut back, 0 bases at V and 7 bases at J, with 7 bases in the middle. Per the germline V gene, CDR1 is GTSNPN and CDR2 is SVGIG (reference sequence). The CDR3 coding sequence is TGTGCCTGGAGTGTGGGGTTGAATGAGCAGTTCTTC. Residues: CAWSVGLNEQFF.

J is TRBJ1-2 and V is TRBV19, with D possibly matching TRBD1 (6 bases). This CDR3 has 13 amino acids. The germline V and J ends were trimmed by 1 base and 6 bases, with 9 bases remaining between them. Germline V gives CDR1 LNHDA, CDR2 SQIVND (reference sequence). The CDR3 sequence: CASSIAGVHGYTF. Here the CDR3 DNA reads TGTGCCAGTAGTATAGCAGGGGTTCATGGCTACACCTTC.

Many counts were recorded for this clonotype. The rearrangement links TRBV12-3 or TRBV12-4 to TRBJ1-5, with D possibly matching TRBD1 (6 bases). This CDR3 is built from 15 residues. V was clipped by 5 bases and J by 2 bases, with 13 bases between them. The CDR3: CASSRGGRRNQPQHF. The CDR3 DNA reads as TGTGCCAGCAGTCGAGGGGGACGACGCAATCAGCCCCAGCATTTT.

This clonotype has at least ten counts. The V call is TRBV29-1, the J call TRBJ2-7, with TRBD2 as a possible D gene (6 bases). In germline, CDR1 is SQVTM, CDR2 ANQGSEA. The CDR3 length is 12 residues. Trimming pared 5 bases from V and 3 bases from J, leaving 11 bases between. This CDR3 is CSVRPGGYEQYF. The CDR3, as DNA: TGCAGCGTTAGGCCCGGGGGCTACGAGCAGTACTTC.

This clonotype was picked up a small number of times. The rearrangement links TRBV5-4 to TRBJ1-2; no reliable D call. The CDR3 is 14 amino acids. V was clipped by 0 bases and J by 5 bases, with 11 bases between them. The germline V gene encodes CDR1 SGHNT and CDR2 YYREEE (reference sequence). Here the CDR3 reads CASSLEPASYGYTF. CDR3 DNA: TGTGCCAGCAGCTTGGAGCCAGCCTCGTATGGCTACACCTTC.

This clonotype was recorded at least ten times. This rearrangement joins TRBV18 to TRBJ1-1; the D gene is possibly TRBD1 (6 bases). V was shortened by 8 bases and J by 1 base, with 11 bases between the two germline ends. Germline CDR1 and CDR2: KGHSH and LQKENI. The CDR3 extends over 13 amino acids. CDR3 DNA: TGTGCCAGCAGTCCACAGGGGAACACTGAAGCTTTCTTT. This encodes CASSPQGNTEAFF. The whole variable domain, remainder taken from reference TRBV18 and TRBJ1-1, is NAGVMQNPRHLVRRRGQEARLRCSPMKGHSHVYWYRQLPEEGLKFMVYLQKENIIDESGMPKERFSAEFPKEGPSILRIQQVVRGDSAAYFCASSPQGNTEAFFGQGTRLTVV.

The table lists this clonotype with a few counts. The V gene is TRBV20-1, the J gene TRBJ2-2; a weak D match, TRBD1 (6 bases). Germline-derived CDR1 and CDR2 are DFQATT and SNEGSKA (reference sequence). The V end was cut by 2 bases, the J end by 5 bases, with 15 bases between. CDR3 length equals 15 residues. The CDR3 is CSARKQGRGTGELFF. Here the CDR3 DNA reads TGCAGTGCTAGAAAACAGGGAAGAGGTACCGGGGAGCTGTTTTTT.

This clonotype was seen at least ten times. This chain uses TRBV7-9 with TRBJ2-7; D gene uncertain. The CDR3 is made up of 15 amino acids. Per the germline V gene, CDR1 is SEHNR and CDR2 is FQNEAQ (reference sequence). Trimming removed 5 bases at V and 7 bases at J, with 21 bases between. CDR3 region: CASSPKKVGVWEQYF. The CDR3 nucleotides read TGTGCCAGCAGCCCAAAGAAGGTTGGCGTCTGGGAGCAGTACTTC.

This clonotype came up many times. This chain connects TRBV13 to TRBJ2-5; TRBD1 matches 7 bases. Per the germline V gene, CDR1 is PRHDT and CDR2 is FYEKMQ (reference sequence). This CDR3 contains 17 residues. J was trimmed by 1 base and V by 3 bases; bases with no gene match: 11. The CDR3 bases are TGTGCCAGCAGCTTCAACAGGGGCGCAGGGGTCCAAGAGACCCAGTACTTC. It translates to CASSFNRGAGVQETQYF.

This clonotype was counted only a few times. As DNA, the CDR3 is TGTGCCAGCAGGAGCGGGAGGGCAATGGGCACAGATACGCAGTATTTT. Amino acid sequence: CASRSGRAMGTDTQYF. The rearrangement links TRBV6-6 to TRBJ2-3; 10 nucleotides align to TRBD2. Germline V lookup: CDR1 MNHNY, CDR2 SVGAGI (reference sequence). CDR3 size: 16 residues. Trimming removed 6 bases from V and 1 base from J; junction bases left unmatched: 7.

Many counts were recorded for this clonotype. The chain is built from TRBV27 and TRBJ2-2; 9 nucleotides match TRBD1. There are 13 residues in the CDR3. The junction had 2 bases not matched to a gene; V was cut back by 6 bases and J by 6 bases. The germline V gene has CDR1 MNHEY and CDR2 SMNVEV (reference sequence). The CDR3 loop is CASRRQGAGELFF. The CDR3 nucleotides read TGTGCCAGCAGGAGACAGGGGGCCGGGGAGCTGTTTTTT.

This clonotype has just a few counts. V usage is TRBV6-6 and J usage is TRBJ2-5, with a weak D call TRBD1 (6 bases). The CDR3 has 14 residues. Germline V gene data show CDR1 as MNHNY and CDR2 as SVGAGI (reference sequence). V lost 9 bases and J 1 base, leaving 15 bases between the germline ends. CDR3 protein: CASHTQGSQETQYF. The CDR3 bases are TGTGCCAGTCATACACAGGGATCCCAAGAGACCCAGTACTTC.

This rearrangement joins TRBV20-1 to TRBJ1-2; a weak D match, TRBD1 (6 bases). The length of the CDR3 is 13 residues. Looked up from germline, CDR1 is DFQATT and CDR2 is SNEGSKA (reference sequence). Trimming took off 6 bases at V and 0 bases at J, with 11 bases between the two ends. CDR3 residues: CSAQEGANYGYTF. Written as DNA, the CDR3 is TGCAGTGCGCAGGAGGGGGCTAACTATGGCTACACCTTC.

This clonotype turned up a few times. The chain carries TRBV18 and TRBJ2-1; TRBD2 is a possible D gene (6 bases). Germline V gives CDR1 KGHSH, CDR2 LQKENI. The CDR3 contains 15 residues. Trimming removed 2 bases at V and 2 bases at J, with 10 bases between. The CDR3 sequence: CASSPNRGTYNEQFF. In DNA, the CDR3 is TGTGCCAGCTCACCAAATCGGGGGACCTACAATGAGCAGTTCTTC.

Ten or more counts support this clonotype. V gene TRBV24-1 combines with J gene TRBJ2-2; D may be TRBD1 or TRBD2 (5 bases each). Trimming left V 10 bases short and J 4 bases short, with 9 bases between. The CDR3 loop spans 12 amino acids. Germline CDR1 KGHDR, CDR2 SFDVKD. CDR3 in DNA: TGTGCCACAGCAGGGACCACCGGGGAGCTGTTTTTT. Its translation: CATAGTTGELFF.

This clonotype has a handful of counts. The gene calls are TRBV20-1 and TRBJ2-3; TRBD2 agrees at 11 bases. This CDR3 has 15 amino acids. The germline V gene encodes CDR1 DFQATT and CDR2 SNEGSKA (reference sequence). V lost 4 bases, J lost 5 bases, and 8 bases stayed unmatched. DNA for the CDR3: TGCAGTGCTAATGTAGCGGGGGGGCCCGGAGATACGCAGTATTTT. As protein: CSANVAGGPGDTQYF.

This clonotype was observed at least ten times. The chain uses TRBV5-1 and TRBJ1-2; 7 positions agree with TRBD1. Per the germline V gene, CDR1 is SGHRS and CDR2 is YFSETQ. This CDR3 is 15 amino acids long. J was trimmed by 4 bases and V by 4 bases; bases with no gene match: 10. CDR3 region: CASSPGTDGGYGYTF. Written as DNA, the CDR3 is TGCGCCAGCAGCCCAGGGACAGATGGGGGCTATGGCTACACCTTC.

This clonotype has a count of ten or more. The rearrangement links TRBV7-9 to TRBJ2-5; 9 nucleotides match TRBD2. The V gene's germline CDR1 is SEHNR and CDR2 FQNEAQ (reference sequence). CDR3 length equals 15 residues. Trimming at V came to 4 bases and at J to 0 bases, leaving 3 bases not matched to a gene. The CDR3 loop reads CASSSRLADQETQYF. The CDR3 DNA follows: TGTGCCAGCAGCTCTCGACTAGCGGACCAAGAGACCCAGTACTTC.

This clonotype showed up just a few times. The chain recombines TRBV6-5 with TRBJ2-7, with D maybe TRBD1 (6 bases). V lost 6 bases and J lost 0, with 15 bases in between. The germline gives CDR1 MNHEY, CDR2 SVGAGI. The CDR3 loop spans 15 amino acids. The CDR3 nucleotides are TGTGCCAGCAGCCCACTAGGACAGAGCTCCTACGAGCAGTACTTC. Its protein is CASSPLGQSSYEQYF.

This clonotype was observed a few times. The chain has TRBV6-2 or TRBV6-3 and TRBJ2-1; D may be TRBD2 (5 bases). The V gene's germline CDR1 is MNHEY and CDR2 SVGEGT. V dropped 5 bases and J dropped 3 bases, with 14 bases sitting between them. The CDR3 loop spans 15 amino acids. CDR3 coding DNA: TGTGCCAGCAGTCCGCTCTCCGGGAACTACAATGAGCAGTTCTTC. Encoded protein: CASSPLSGNYNEQFF.

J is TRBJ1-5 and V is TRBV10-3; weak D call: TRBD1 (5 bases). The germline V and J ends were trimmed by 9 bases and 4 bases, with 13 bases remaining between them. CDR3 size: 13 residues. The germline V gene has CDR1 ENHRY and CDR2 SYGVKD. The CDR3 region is CAIGVGANQPQHF. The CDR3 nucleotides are TGTGCCATTGGGGTAGGGGCGAATCAGCCCCAGCATTTT.

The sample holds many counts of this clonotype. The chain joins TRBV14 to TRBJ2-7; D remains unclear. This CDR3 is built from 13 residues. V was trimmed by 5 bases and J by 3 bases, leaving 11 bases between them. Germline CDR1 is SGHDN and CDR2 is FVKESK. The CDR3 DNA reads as TGTGCCAGCAGCGATCATAACTTCTACGAGCAGTACTTC. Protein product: CASSDHNFYEQYF.

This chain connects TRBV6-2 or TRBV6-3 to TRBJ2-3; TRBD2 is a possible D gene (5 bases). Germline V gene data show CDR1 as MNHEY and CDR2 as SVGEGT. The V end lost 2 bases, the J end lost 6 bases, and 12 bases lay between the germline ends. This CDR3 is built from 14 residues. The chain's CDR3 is CASSYGPGTDTQYF. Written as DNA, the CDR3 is TGTGCCAGCAGTTACGGGCCGGGAACGGATACGCAGTATTTT.

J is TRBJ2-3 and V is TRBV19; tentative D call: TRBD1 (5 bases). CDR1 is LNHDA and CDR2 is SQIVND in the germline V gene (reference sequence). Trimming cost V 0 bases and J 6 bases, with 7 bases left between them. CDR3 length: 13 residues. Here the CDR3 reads CASSIDRADTQYF. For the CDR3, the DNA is TGTGCCAGTAGTATAGACAGGGCGGATACGCAGTATTTT. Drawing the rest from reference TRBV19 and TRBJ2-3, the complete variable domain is DGGITQSPKYLFRKEGQNVTLSCEQNLNHDAMYWYRQDPGQGLRLIYYSQIVNDFQKGDIAEGYSVSREKKESFPLTVTSAQKNPTAFYLCASSIDRADTQYFGPGTRLTVL.

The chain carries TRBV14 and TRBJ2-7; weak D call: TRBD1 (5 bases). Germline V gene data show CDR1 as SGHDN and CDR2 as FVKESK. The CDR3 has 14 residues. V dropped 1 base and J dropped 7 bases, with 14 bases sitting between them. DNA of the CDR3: TGTGCCAGCAGCCAAGGGCCAGGGTCGCGGGAGCAGTACTTC. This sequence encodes CASSQGPGSREQYF.

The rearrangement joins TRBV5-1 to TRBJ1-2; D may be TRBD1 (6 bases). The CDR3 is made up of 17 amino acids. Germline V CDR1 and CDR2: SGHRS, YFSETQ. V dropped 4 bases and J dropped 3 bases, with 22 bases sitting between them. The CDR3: CASSGGSGGRGYYGYTF. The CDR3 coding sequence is TGCGCCAGCAGCGGAGGATCTGGAGGCAGGGGATACTATGGCTACACCTTC.

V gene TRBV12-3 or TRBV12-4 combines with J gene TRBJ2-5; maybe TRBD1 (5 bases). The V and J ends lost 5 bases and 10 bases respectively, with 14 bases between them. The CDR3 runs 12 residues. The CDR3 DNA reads TGTGCCAGCAGTCGTCAGGGATGGGACCAGTACTTC. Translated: CASSRQGWDQYF.

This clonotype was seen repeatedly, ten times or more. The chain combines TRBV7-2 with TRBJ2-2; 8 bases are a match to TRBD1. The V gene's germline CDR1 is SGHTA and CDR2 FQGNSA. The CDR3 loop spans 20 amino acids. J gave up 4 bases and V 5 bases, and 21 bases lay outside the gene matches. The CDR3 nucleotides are TGTGCCAGCAGCCCACGATCGGGACAGGAGGGCCTTAGGAGCACCGGGGAGCTGTTTTTT. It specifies CASSPRSGQEGLRSTGELFF.

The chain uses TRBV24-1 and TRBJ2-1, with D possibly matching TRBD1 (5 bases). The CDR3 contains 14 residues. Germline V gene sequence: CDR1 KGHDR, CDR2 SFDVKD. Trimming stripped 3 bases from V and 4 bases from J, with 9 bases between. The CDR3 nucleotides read TGTGCCACCAGTGATGCCGACAGATACAATGAGCAGTTCTTC. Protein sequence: CATSDADRYNEQFF.